These 27 T cell receptor beta chains were sequenced from one sample in a study of blood T cells in healthy people across ages. A second PCR, run for about 7 to 11 cycles, used a sample-barcoded 5' primer plus a J-beta primer mix. TCRdb reanalysed the 5' RACE reads using MiXCR and keeps one entry per CDR3 protein. The sample has roughly 830,000 distinct CDR3 sequences; around 62% are singletons. Sequencing was carried out using blood. The receptors derive from a man aged 25 to 45 in good health.

The chain is built from TRBV7-2 and TRBJ2-1; tentative D call: TRBD1 (6 bases). Germline V lookup: CDR1 SGHTA, CDR2 FQGNSA. V dropped 4 bases and J dropped 6 bases, with 22 bases sitting between them. The CDR3 runs to 17 residues. This CDR3 reads CASSYLRGRGSGNEQFF. The CDR3 DNA reads TGTGCCAGCAGCTATCTGAGGGGCAGGGGTTCGGGCAATGAGCAGTTCTTC.

CDR3 amino acids: CSSGGPETDTQYF. The CDR3 DNA sequence: TGCAGTTCGGGGGGGCCAGAGACAGATACGCAGTATTTT. The rearrangement links TRBV20-1 to TRBJ2-3, with 8 bases identical to TRBD2. V gave up 8 bases and J gave up 3 bases; unmatched junction bases: 7. The CDR3 is 13 residues long. Germline V CDR1 and CDR2: DFQATT, SNEGSKA (reference sequence).

This chain links TRBV12-3 or TRBV12-4 with TRBJ2-1; D is perhaps TRBD1 or TRBD2 (6 bases each). This CDR3 spans 15 amino acids. Trimming pared 6 bases from V and 2 bases from J, leaving 14 bases between. CDR3 sequence: CASRGKGGAYNEQFF. The CDR3 DNA follows: TGTGCCAGCAGAGGCAAGGGGGGCGCCTACAATGAGCAGTTCTTC.

The rearrangement uses TRBV28 and TRBJ2-1; tentative D call: TRBD2 (6 bases). Trimming took 3 bases from V and 5 from J, leaving 11 bases between them. CDR1 and CDR2 from the germline V gene are MDHEN and SYDVKM. This CDR3 region has 14 residues. Here the CDR3 DNA reads TGTGCCAGCAGTTTCTGGGGGGACGACAATGAGCAGTTCTTC. Translated, it gives CASSFWGDDNEQFF.

About this clonotype: It may be a read error: a sequence one base away is much more abundant. V usage is TRBV6-4 and J usage is TRBJ1-5, with D possibly TRBD1 on 5 matching bases. CDR3 size: 17 residues. Germline CDR1 MRHNA, CDR2 SNTAGT. The CDR3 sequence is CASIDSGGWGSNQPQHF. The CDR3 DNA follows: TGTGCCAGCATTGACTCCGGGGGTTGGGGGTCCAATCAGCCCCAGCATTTT.

As to this clonotype: One end of the junction is discordant with germline, which a read error may explain. The chain combines TRBV10-3 with TRBJ1-3, with 8 bases aligning to TRBD1. The CDR3 has 13 residues. The germline V gene encodes CDR1 ENHRY and CDR2 SYGVKD. The DNA of the CDR3 is TGTGCCATTTATACAGGGGGTGGAAACACCACATATTTT. The encoded protein is CAIYTGGGNTTYF.

The rearrangement uses TRBV12-5 and TRBJ2-7, with no clear D. The germline V gene encodes CDR1 LGHNT and CDR2 FRNRAP. The CDR3 length is 11 residues. V gave up 5 bases and J gave up 10 bases, with 12 bases separating them. CDR3: CASGPEGIQYF. The CDR3 DNA reads as TGTGCTAGTGGTCCTGAAGGGATCCAGTACTTC.

This clonotype was recorded once. The chain is built from TRBV7-2 and TRBJ2-2; D remains unclear. Trimming removed 5 bases from V and 6 bases from J, with 28 bases in between. CDR1 is SGHTA and CDR2 is FQGNSA in the germline V gene. The CDR3 has 19 residues. Here the CDR3 reads CASSPWVVGIPTVSGELFF. CDR3 coding DNA: TGTGCCAGCAGCCCTTGGGTAGTTGGCATACCTACGGTTTCCGGGGAGCTGTTTTTT.

V is TRBV5-1 and J is TRBJ2-1; 7 nucleotides agree with TRBD1. V was pared by 2 bases and J by 7 bases, with 3 bases of the junction left unmatched. Germline loops: CDR1 SGHRS, CDR2 YFSETQ. The CDR3 is made up of 13 amino acids. CDR3 coding DNA: TGCGCCAGCAGCTTTAGGGGGCTTAATGAGCAGTTCTTC. It specifies CASSFRGLNEQFF.

This clonotype was recorded only once. The chain couples TRBV27 to TRBJ2-1; maybe TRBD2 (5 bases). Germline CDR1 and CDR2: MNHEY and SMNVEV (reference sequence). This CDR3 comprises 13 residues. Trimming cost V 10 bases and J 2 bases, with 12 bases left between them. CDR3 DNA: TGTGCCACCGGTCGGGGAGCCTACAATGAGCAGTTCTTC. Translation gives CATGRGAYNEQFF.

The gene calls are TRBV9 and TRBJ2-2; 7 positions agree with TRBD1. The CDR3 contains 16 residues. From germline, CDR1 is SGDLS and CDR2 YYNGEE. The ends lost 6 bases at V and 5 bases at J; junction bases unmatched: 13. This CDR3 is CASNPLGGAETGELFF. The CDR3 region has the DNA TGTGCCAGCAACCCTTTAGGGGGCGCGGAGACCGGGGAGCTGTTTTTT.

The rearrangement uses TRBV20-1 and TRBJ2-5; D is possibly TRBD1 (6 bases). Germline loops: CDR1 DFQATT, CDR2 SNEGSKA (reference sequence). The CDR3 has 14 residues. The V gene lost 6 bases and the J gene lost 4 bases, with 18 bases spanning the gap. The CDR3 reads CSADNSGALETQYF. DNA for the CDR3: TGCAGTGCGGATAACTCAGGGGCCCTAGAGACCCAGTACTTC.

The sample holds a few counts of this clonotype. The V call is TRBV12-3 or TRBV12-4, the J call TRBJ2-1, with a possible D match to TRBD2 (6 bases). The CDR3 loop spans 15 amino acids. Trimming cost V 3 bases and J 9 bases, with 18 bases left between them. The CDR3 sequence: CASSFTRDLFREQFF. CDR3 bases: TGTGCCAGCAGTTTCACCCGGGACTTGTTTCGTGAGCAGTTCTTC.

This clonotype has more than one count but fewer than ten. The chain carries TRBV20-1 and TRBJ2-4; 9 nucleotides agree with TRBD2. J lost 14 bases, V lost 3 bases, and 11 bases had no gene match. The CDR3 has 13 amino acids. Germline V lookup: CDR1 DFQATT, CDR2 SNEGSKA (reference sequence). Written as DNA, the CDR3 is TGCAGTGCTAGGCCAGTCCTAGCGGGGCGTGAGTACTTC. The encoded protein is CSARPVLAGREYF.

The V gene is TRBV20-1, the J gene TRBJ2-1, with D perhaps matching TRBD1 or TRBD2 (5 bases each). CDR1 is DFQATT, CDR2 SNEGSKA, per germline (reference sequence). This CDR3 is 14 amino acids long. V lost 4 bases and J lost 3, with 13 bases in between. The CDR3 region is CSANGPGSYNEQFF. The CDR3 DNA is TGCAGTGCTAATGGACCAGGGAGCTACAATGAGCAGTTCTTC.

The rearrangement joins TRBV20-1 to TRBJ1-5, with a tentative D call TRBD1 (5 bases). Trimming removed 3 bases at V and 0 bases at J, with 9 bases between. From germline, CDR1 is DFQATT and CDR2 SNEGSKA (reference sequence). This CDR3 is built from 14 residues. The CDR3 DNA sequence: TGCAGTGCTAGTTGGGGGGATAGCAATCAGCCCCAGCATTTT. Its translation is CSASWGDSNQPQHF.

The gene calls are TRBV6-5 and TRBJ2-7; 8 nucleotides agree with TRBD1. Looked up from germline, CDR1 is MNHEY and CDR2 is SVGAGI. Trimming at V came to 2 bases and at J to 2 bases, leaving 11 bases not matched to a gene. The CDR3 totals 17 residues. DNA of the CDR3: TGTGCCAGCAGTTACGAAGCAGGGGGCTACCTCCCCTACGAGCAGTACTTC. Protein product: CASSYEAGGYLPYEQYF.

The rearrangement uses TRBV12-3 or TRBV12-4 and TRBJ2-5, with 9 bases aligning to TRBD1. After removal of 3 bases from V and 1 base from J, the junction contained 3 bases not matched to a gene. This CDR3 has 15 residues. The CDR3: CASSFGDRVQETQYF. The CDR3 nucleotides are TGTGCCAGCAGTTTCGGGGACAGGGTCCAAGAGACCCAGTACTTC.

The chain combines TRBV7-3 with TRBJ2-5; the match to TRBD1 covers 7 bases. From germline, CDR1 is SGHTA and CDR2 FQGTGA. The CDR3 has 14 amino acids. Trimming at V came to 6 bases and at J to 2 bases, leaving 6 bases not matched to a gene. In DNA form, the CDR3 reads TGTGCCAGCAGTTATACAGGGGATCAAGAGACCCAGTACTTC. The encoded protein is CASSYTGDQETQYF.

This chain links TRBV6-5 with TRBJ1-2; 9 nucleotides line up with TRBD1. The V gene end was trimmed by 3 bases and the J gene end by 4 bases; junction bases not matched to a gene: 3. Germline loops: CDR1 MNHEY, CDR2 SVGAGI. The CDR3 extends over 14 amino acids. The CDR3 bases are TGTGCCAGCAGTTATGGGGGACAGGGCTATGGCTACACCTTC. Residues: CASSYGGQGYGYTF.

This chain links TRBV7-3 with TRBJ2-1; D possibly corresponds to TRBD2 (6 bases). CDR3 size: 14 residues. The V and J ends lost 4 bases and 3 bases respectively, with 10 bases between them. Germline V CDR1 and CDR2: SGHTA, FQGTGA. Here the CDR3 reads CASSSSAVYNEQFF. The CDR3 DNA is TGTGCCAGCAGCTCTAGCGCTGTCTACAATGAGCAGTTCTTC.

This chain links TRBV12-3 or TRBV12-4 with TRBJ2-4; 9 positions match TRBD1. The closer fit of TRBJ2-7 to the DNA end suggests the J call may be wrong. This CDR3 region has 14 residues. CDR3 sequence reads: CASAQGTGSYEQYF. The CDR3 nucleotides read TGTGCCAGCGCCCAGGGGACAGGGTCCTACGAGCAGTACTTC.

This clonotype turned up a few times. The chain carries TRBV12-3 or TRBV12-4 and TRBJ2-7; 7 bases agree with TRBD1. Germline trimming cut 6 bases from V and 4 bases from J; bases unmatched to any gene: 9. This CDR3 has 14 residues. The chain's CDR3 is CASSWDSYPYEQYF. In DNA form, the CDR3 reads TGTGCCAGCAGCTGGGACAGCTACCCTTACGAGCAGTACTTC.

CDR3 DNA sequence: TGTGCCAGCAGCCGGCTGGGCGGGGCCCTAGAGACCCAGTACTTC. It yields the protein CASSRLGGALETQYF. This rearrangement joins TRBV7-2 to TRBJ2-5; weak D call: TRBD2 (6 bases). There are 15 residues in the CDR3. V dropped 5 bases and J dropped 4 bases, with 17 bases sitting between them. Per germline, CDR1 SGHTA and CDR2 FQGNSA.

This clonotype was seen only a few times. The junction and the germline gene differ at one end; a read error may be behind it. The V gene is TRBV4-3, the J gene TRBJ2-7; 10 bases line up with TRBD1. The CDR3 loop spans 15 amino acids. Germline values: CDR1 LGHNA, CDR2 YSLEER. In DNA, the CDR3 is TGTGCCAGCAGCCAAGGACAGGGGGAGGCCTACGAGCAGTACTTC. As protein: CASSQGQGEAYEQYF.

The chain couples TRBV30 to TRBJ2-3; the D is unclear. Germline V CDR1 and CDR2: GTSNPN, SVGIG (reference sequence). V was shortened by 2 bases and J by 0 bases, with 9 bases between the two germline ends. The CDR3 consists of 14 residues. The CDR3 DNA follows: TGTGCCTGGAGTAGGACGATTAGCACAGATACGCAGTATTTT. Its protein product is CAWSRTISTDTQYF.

This sequence joins TRBV27 and TRBJ2-7; D is perhaps TRBD2 (5 bases). CDR1 and CDR2 from the germline V gene are MNHEY and SMNVEV (reference sequence). V was trimmed by 8 bases and J by 2 bases, leaving 13 bases between them. This CDR3 has 13 residues. CDR3: CASYGVIAYEQYF. The CDR3 DNA follows: TGTGCCAGCTACGGGGTGATCGCCTACGAGCAGTACTTC.